The 3 T cell receptor beta chains reported below all come from one sample, sequenced in a study of cytomegalovirus exposure and HLA in healthy donors. PCR primers comprised 60 Vbeta and 13 Jbeta primers. TCRdb's copy holds only in-frame clones and misses some; the assay was immunoSEQ multiplex PCR. The table records some 91,000 clones, around 80% of them present only once. Sequencing used PBMCs. All receptors derive from a woman in her fifties or sixties in good health and CMV-seronegative.

The chain uses TRBV7-2 and TRBJ2-3; 8 nucleotides line up with TRBD1. Trimming at V came to 5 bases and at J to 1 base, leaving 2 bases not matched to a gene. Germline CDR1 SGHTA, CDR2 FQGNSA. This CDR3 region has 14 residues. The CDR3, as DNA: TGTGCCAGCAGCCCGGGACAGGGCACAGATACGCAGTATTTT. Its translation is CASSPGQGTDTQYF.

This rearrangement joins TRBV25-1 to TRBJ1-4; 7 bases agree with TRBD1. V shed 4 bases and J 4 bases; nucleotides not matched to a gene: 6. The length of the CDR3 is 15 residues. Germline values: CDR1 MGHDK, CDR2 SYGVNS. The CDR3 nucleotides read TGTGCCAGCAGTGGGTGGACAGGACTTAATGAAAAACTGTTTTTT. Its protein product is CASSGWTGLNEKLFF. Combining the CDR3 with reference TRBV25-1 and TRBJ1-4 gives the whole variable domain EADIYQTPRYLVIGTGKKITLECSQTMGHDKMYWYQQDPGMELHLIHYSYGVNSTEKGDLSSESTVSRIRTEHFPLTLESARPSHTSQYLCASSGWTGLNEKLFFGSGTQLSVL.

The chain is built from TRBV5-6 and TRBJ1-4; the match to TRBD1 covers 7 bases. The junction had 4 bases not matched to a gene; V was cut back by 2 bases and J by 3 bases. This CDR3 comprises 15 residues. Germline V gene sequence: CDR1 SGHDT, CDR2 YYEEEE. CDR3 nucleotides: TGTGCCAGCAGCTTAGGGGGCGCGTCTAATGAAAAACTGTTTTTT. Residues: CASSLGGASNEKLFF.